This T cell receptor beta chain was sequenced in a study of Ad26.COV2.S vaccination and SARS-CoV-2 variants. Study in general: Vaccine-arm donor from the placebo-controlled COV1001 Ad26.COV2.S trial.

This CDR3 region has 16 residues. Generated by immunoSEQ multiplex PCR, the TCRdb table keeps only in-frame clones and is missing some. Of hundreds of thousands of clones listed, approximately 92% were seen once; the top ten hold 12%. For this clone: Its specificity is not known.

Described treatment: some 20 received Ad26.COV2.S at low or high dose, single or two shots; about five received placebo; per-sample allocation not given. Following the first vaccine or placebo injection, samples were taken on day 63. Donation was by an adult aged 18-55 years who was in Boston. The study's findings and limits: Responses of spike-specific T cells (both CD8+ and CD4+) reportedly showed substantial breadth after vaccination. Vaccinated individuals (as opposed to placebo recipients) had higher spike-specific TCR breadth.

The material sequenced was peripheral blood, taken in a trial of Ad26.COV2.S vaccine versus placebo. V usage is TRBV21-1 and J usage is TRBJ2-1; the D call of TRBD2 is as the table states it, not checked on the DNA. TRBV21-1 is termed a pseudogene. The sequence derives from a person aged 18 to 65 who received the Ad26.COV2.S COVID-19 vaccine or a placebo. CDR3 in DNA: TGTGCCAGCAGCGCAATAGCGGGAGGCTCCAACAATGAGCAGTTCTTC. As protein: CASSAIAGGSNNEQFF.